The present entry profiles one T cell receptor beta chain with its context. What it recognizes is unknown. At one boundary the junction diverges from the germline segment, which might be a read error. The sample is drawn from a study of blood T cells in healthy people across ages. Study-level points and caveats: Higher naive T cell percentage went strongly together with higher TCR beta diversity.

This CDR3 spans 16 amino acids. CDR1 MDHEN and CDR2 SYDVKM come from the germline V gene. Donor samples were obtained from healthy Caucasian individuals from Russia, aged roughly 6 to 95. Per sample, no less than 5 micrograms of total RNA were extracted. Through a sample-barcoded 5' primer and a J-beta primer mix, a second PCR was run for roughly 6 to 12 cycles. A template-switch adaptor containing 12 random nucleotides labeled each cDNA molecule. In TCRdb, the 5' RACE reads were re-called with MiXCR into one record per CDR3 protein. This table holds roughly 900,000 distinct CDR3 sequences, around 48% found once.

This receptor was taken from a man under 40 in good health. The sequencing input was blood. J is TRBJ2-1 and V is TRBV28; D may match TRBD1 or TRBD2 (5 bases each). The CDR3 protein is CASSLTGAAAYNEQFF. For the CDR3, the DNA is TGTGCCAGCAGTTTAACCGGGGCGGCAGCCTACAATGAACAGTTCTTC.